This T cell receptor (beta chain) was profiled in a study of regulatory T cells in long-lasting Graves disease. Both iRepertoire HTBI primers and Arm-PCR of CDR3 regions were used to build the TCR beta libraries. As originally analysed: Segment identification across samples yielded 55 to 65 TRBV and more than 11 TRBJ segments. TCRdb analysed the multiplex PCR reads with MiXCR anew, one entry per CDR3 protein. The V and J calls come from TCRdb's annotation, not from the publication. The data contain a few hundred thousand distinct CDR3 sequences, 18% of them singletons. As to time point: newly diagnosed GD, antithyroid drugs for less than 3 months. Extracted PBMC RNA gave rise to the TCR library. This clonotype was observed many times. V was pared by 7 bases and J by 2 bases, with 12 bases between. CDR3 length: 13 residues. Per the germline V gene, CDR1 is MNHNS and CDR2 is SASEGT. A further study also used this sample, focusing on T cells in Graves' hyperthyroidism and ophthalmopathy. This second report adds: Exclusion of a patient resulted from uncontrolled infection, other autoimmune disease, pregnancy or lactation.

Here the sequenced sample was peripheral blood mononuclear cells (PBMCs), taken at new diagnosis, from a patient treated with antithyroid drugs. The source is a woman aged 30 to 39 with Graves disease. The chain combines TRBV6-1 with TRBJ2-7; D not resolved. The CDR3: CASIRPATYEQYF. DNA of the CDR3: TGTGCCAGCATTAGACCCGCCACCTACGAGCAGTACTTC.